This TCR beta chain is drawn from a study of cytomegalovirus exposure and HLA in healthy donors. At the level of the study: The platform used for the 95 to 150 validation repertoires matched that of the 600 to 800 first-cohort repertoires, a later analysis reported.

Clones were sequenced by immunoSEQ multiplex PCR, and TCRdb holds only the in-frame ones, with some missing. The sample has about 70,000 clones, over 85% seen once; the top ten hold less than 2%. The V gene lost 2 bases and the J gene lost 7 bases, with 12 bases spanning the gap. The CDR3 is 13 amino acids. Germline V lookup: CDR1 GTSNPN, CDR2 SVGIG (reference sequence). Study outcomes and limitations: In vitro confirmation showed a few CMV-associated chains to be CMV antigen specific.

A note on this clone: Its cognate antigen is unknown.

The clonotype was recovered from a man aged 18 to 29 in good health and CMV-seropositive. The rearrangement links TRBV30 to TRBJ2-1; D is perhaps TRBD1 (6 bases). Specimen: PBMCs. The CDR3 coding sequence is TGTGCCTGGAGTCGGGACATCTTTAATGAGCAGTTCTTC. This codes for CAWSRDIFNEQFF.